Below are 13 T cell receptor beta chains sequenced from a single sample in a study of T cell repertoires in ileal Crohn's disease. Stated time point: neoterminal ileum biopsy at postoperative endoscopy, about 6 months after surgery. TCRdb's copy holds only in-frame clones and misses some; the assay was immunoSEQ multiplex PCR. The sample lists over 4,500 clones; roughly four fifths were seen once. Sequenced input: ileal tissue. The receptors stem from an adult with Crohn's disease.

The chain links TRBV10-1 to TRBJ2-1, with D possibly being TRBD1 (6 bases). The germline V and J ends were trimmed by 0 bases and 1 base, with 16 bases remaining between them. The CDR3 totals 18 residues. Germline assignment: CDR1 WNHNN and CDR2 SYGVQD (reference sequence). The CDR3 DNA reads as TGCGCCAGCAGTGAGTCGATGGCAGGGGATTATTCCTACAATGAGCAGTTCTTC. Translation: CASSESMAGDYSYNEQFF.

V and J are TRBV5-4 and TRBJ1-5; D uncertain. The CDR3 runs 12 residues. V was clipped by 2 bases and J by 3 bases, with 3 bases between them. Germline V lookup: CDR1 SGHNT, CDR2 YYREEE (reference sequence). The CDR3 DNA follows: TGTGCCAGCAGCTTCCACAATCAGCCCCAGCATTTT. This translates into CASSFHNQPQHF.

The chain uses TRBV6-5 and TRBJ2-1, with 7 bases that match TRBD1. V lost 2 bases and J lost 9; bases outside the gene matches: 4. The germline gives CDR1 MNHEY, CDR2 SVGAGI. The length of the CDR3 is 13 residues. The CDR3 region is CASSYEGGGEQFF. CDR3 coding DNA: TGTGCCAGCAGTTACGAAGGGGGCGGTGAGCAGTTCTTC.

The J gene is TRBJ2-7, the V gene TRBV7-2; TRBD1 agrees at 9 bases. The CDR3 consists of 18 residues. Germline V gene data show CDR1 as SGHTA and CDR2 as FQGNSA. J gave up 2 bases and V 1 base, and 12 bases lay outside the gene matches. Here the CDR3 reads CASSLGQGQGPPPYEQYF. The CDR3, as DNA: TGTGCCAGCAGCTTAGGTCAGGGACAGGGCCCGCCCCCCTACGAGCAGTACTTC.

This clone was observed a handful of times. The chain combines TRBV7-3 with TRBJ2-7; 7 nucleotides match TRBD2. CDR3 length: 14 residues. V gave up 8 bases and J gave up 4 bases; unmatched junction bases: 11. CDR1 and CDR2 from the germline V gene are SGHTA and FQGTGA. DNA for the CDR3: TGTGCCAGCGCCATGGGGGGAGGGTGGTACGAGCAGTACTTC. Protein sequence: CASAMGGGWYEQYF.

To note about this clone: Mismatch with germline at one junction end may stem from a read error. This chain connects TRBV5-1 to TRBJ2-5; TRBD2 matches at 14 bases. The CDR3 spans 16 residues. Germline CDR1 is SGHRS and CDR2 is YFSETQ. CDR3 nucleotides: TGCGCCAGCAACTTGGGGACTAGCGGGAGTCGCGAGACCCAGTACTTC. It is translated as CASNLGTSGSRETQYF.

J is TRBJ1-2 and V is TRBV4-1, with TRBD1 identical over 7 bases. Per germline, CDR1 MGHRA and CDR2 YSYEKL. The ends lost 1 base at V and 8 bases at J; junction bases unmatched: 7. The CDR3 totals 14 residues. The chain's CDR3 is CASSQAETGYGYTF. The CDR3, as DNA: TGCGCCAGCAGCCAAGCCGAGACAGGGTACGGCTACACCTTC.

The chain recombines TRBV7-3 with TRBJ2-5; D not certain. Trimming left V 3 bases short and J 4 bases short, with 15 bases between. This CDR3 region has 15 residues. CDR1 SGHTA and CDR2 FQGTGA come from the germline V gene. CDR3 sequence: CASSLGGRVRETQYF. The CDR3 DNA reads TGTGCCAGCAGCTTGGGCGGCCGGGTACGAGAGACCCAGTACTTC.

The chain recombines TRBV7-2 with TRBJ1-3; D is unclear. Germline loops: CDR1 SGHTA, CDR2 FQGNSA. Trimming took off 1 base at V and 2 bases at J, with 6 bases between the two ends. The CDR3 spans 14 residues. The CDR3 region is CASSLGLTGNTIYF. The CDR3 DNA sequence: TGTGCCAGCAGCTTAGGGTTAACTGGAAACACCATATATTTT.

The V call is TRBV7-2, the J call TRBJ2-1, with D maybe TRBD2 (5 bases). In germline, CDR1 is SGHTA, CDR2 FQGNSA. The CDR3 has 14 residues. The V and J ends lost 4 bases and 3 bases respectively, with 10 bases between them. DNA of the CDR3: TGTGCCAGCAGCTCCGTCGGAGGCTACAATGAGCAGTTCTTC. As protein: CASSSVGGYNEQFF.

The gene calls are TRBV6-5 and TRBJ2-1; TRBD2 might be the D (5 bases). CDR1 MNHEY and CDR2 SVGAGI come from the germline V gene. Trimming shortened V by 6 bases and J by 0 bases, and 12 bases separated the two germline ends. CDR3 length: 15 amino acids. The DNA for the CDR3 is TGTGCCAGCAGCCCCCTAGGGAGCTCCTACAATGAGCAGTTCTTC. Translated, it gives CASSPLGSSYNEQFF.

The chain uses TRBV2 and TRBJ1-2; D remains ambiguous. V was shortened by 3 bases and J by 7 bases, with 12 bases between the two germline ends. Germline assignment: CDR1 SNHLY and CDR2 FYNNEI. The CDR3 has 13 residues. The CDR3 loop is CASSDVPSSGYTF. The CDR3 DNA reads TGTGCCAGCAGTGACGTGCCTTCCTCTGGCTACACCTTC.

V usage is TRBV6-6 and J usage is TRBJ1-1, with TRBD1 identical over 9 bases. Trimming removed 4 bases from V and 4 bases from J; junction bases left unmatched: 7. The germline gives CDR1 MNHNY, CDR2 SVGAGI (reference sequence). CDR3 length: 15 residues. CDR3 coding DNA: TGTGCCAGCAGTTTCTTAGACAGGGGGAGCACTGAAGCTTTCTTT. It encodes CASSFLDRGSTEAFF.